This passage covers 10 T cell receptor beta chains from one sample sequenced in a study of response to subunit inactivated influenza vaccine (dated by TCRdb to 2016 to 2019). This specimen's time point label, per the study, means: approximately 47 days after influenza vaccine administration. The library was produced with RT-PCR. Sequencer: Illumina HiSeq 2500. TCRdb reanalyzed the raw reads on its own, using fastp at Q25 for trimming and MiXCR for clone calling, and kept in-frame beta chains. Here each entry gathers all rows of one CDR3 protein and keeps the most common genes and DNA. The sample contains about 160,000 distinct CDR3 sequences, approximately 10% of them found a single time. Of the sample, around 12% falls within the top ten clones. Sequencing used non-naive T cells sorted from PBMCs, obtained 45 days after vaccination. The intended sense of this specimen's cell subset or site label: memory T cell fraction. Every receptor here comes from a man aged 45-65 years who received an inactivated influenza vaccine. Donor details come from another sample of the same person, matched by shared clones.

This sequence joins TRBV6-1 and TRBJ2-5; D possibly matches TRBD1 or TRBD2 (5 bases each). CDR3 length: 14 residues. In germline, CDR1 is MNHNS, CDR2 SASEGT. V was cut by 3 bases and J by 5 bases, with 13 bases left in between. The CDR3 DNA follows: TGTGCCAGCAGTGATAGGGGATGGGGGGAGACCCAGTACTTC. Its translation is CASSDRGWGETQYF.

This clonotype was seen many times. The genes are TRBV6-1 and TRBJ1-6; D gene uncertain. Germline CDR1 and CDR2: MNHNS and SASEGT. V lost 6 bases and J 7 bases, leaving 16 bases between the germline ends. The CDR3 contains 15 residues. CDR3 DNA sequence: TGTGCCAGCAGGGGGAGTAGGACGGAGAATTCACCCCTCCACTTT. This gives the protein CASRGSRTENSPLHF.

J is TRBJ1-2 and V is TRBV27; 8 bases are a match to TRBD1. J was trimmed by 3 bases and V by 5 bases; bases with no gene match: 5. Germline V lookup: CDR1 MNHEY, CDR2 SMNVEV (reference sequence). This CDR3 has 14 residues. The CDR3 reads CASSTRQGYYGYTF. In DNA, the CDR3 is TGTGCCAGCAGTACACGACAGGGGTACTATGGCTACACCTTC.

In its sample, this clonotype was seen a few times. The CDR3 DNA reads TGTGCCAGCAGCTTAACCCCCCCTTCACCCCTCCACTTT. Its protein product is CASSLTPPSPLHF. The chain links TRBV7-8 to TRBJ1-6; D is unresolved. Germline CDR1 is SGHVS and CDR2 is FQNEAQ. The CDR3 runs to 13 residues. V was cut by 2 bases and J by 9 bases, with 8 bases left in between.

This clonotype was counted many times. The chain joins TRBV20-1 to TRBJ2-7, with D possibly being TRBD1 or TRBD2 (5 bases each). V lost 2 bases, J lost 3 bases, and 20 bases lay in between. Per the germline V gene, CDR1 is DFQATT and CDR2 is SNEGSKA (reference sequence). CDR3 length equals 16 residues. CDR3 amino acids: CSARRQRSGTNYEQYF. The CDR3 region has the DNA TGCAGTGCTAGACGTCAACGCTCCGGGACCAACTACGAGCAGTACTTC.

V usage is TRBV12-3 or TRBV12-4 and J usage is TRBJ2-3; the D gene is possibly TRBD2 (6 bases). This CDR3 contains 15 residues. The V end lost 2 bases, the J end lost 0 bases, and 9 bases lay between the germline ends. The CDR3 DNA reads TGTGCCAGCAGTTTAAACGGGAGAAGCACAGATACGCAGTATTTT. This gives the protein CASSLNGRSTDTQYF.

V usage is TRBV7-2 and J usage is TRBJ1-3; no clear D. The CDR3 spans 15 residues. Trimming pared 1 base from V and 1 base from J, leaving 8 bases between. Germline V gene sequence: CDR1 SGHTA, CDR2 FQGNSA. The CDR3 loop is CASSLDPGSGNTIYF. The CDR3 DNA is TGTGCCAGCAGCTTAGATCCGGGTTCTGGAAACACCATATATTTT.

The V call is TRBV7-2, the J call TRBJ2-3; the D is unclear. The CDR3 is made up of 13 amino acids. Trimming pared 5 bases from V and 3 bases from J, leaving 9 bases between. Germline-derived CDR1 and CDR2 are SGHTA and FQGNSA. The CDR3 region has the DNA TGTGCCAGCAGCCGGACGTATACAGATACGCAGTATTTT. Protein sequence: CASSRTYTDTQYF.

The rearrangement joins TRBV5-6 to TRBJ2-1; 8 bases agree with TRBD2. Germline-derived CDR1 and CDR2 are SGHDT and YYEEEE. V gave up 6 bases and J gave up 4 bases; unmatched junction bases: 9. The CDR3 loop spans 15 amino acids. The CDR3 spells CASTPLAELYNEQFF. CDR3 nucleotides: TGTGCCAGCACCCCACTAGCGGAGCTGTACAATGAGCAGTTCTTC.

This clonotype appeared a few times. This chain links TRBV20-1 with TRBJ1-6; the match to TRBD1 covers 8 bases. Trimming took 2 bases from V and 7 from J; bases not matched to a gene: 10. This CDR3 is 16 amino acids long. Germline CDR1 reads DFQATT; CDR2 reads SNEGSKA (reference sequence). CDR3 bases: TGCAGTGCTAGAATCCGCGACAGGGGAGGGAATTCACCCCTCCACTTT. Translated, it gives CSARIRDRGGNSPLHF.